The clone carrying this T cell receptor beta chain was seen just once. In the original analysis: From reference gene primer amplification, estimates of nucleated cell counts were derived. Libraries were prepared by immunoSEQ multiplex PCR; TCRdb keeps only in-frame clonotypes and omits some of them. V and J calls and clone size are as listed in that table; D and trimming were resolved from the DNA. Of about 120,000 clones in the sample, about 80% were seen once. This specimen belongs to a study of blood T cell repertoires in COVID-19. Looking at the study overall: Collection of acute and convalescent COVID-19 samples took place in the United States, Italy and Spain. PBMCs, B-cell-depleted T cells, or T cells were the source of the cDNA or gDNA that made up the material.

Trimming took 4 bases from V and 9 from J; bases not matched to a gene: 3. The CDR3 is 12 amino acids. V usage is TRBV12-3 or TRBV12-4 and J usage is TRBJ2-3; 8 nucleotides line up with TRBD2. The specimen sequenced was peripheral blood. This sequence originates from a man between 65 and 85 years old with active or convalescent COVID-19. The CDR3 nucleotides are TGTGCCAGCAGTTCCATAGCGGGGACGCAGTATTTT. Residues: CASSSIAGTQYF.